This T cell receptor (beta chain) originates from a study of Ad26.COV2.S vaccination and SARS-CoV-2 variants. General study points: Vaccinees and placebo recipients showed similar non-spike TCR breadth. In vaccinated individuals, spike-specific CD8+ and CD4+ T cell responses reportedly displayed substantial breadth. An underestimation of total T cell responses may have resulted from the TCR breadth and depth analyses. While placebo recipients had lower spike-specific TCR breadth, vaccine recipients had more.

Method: immunoSEQ multiplex PCR; TCRdb's copy keeps in-frame clones and lacks some. The sample records about 180,000 clones, around nine tenths being singletons. Germline V gene data show CDR1 as MGHRA and CDR2 as YSYEKL. The CDR3 loop spans 16 amino acids. After removal of 2 bases from V and 5 bases from J, the junction contained 10 bases not matched to a gene. This clone was recorded once. The antigen is unknown. V usage is TRBV4-1 and J usage is TRBJ1-1; TRBD1 aligns across 8 bases. The sequences come from peripheral blood, collected after recovery from COVID-19. The receptor was isolated from a human donor who had recovered from COVID-19. This CDR3 is CASSQSSGTGRTEAFF. CDR3 DNA sequence: TGCGCCAGCAGCCAATCATCCGGGACAGGCCGTACTGAAGCTTTCTTT.